The 20 T cell receptor beta chains below all came from one sample that was sequenced in a study of T cells in Graves' hyperthyroidism and ophthalmopathy. The investigators amplified TCR beta CDR3 regions from RNA transcripts. The study used the HTBI primer set for a first-round RT-PCR of the TCR CDR3. Each CDR3 protein is one row after TCRdb ran MiXCR on the multiplex PCR reads. Altogether roughly 500,000 distinct CDR3 sequences are present, about 46% being singletons, with the ten largest covering about two fifths. Sample: peripheral blood or thyroid tissue (not recorded which). These receptor sequences come from an adult woman with Graves' disease, either hyperthyroidism or ophthalmopathy (not recorded which).

The chain links TRBV6-6 to TRBJ1-5; D remains unclear. The germline V gene has CDR1 MNHNY and CDR2 SVGAGI (reference sequence). Trimming left V 4 bases short and J 11 bases short, with 18 bases between. This CDR3 spans 14 amino acids. The CDR3 DNA reads as TGTGCCAGCAGTTGGATGACTAGCCAAGAGACCCAGCATTTT. Residues: CASSWMTSQETQHF.

This CDR3 is CASSGRPSYNEQFF. In nucleotides, the CDR3 is TGTGCCAGCAGCGGGAGGCCCTCCTACAATGAGCAGTTCTTC. The chain combines TRBV25-1 with TRBJ2-1; 7 bases are a match to TRBD2. Per germline, CDR1 MGHDK and CDR2 SYGVNS. Unmatched junction bases numbered 2, after V lost 6 bases and J lost 0 bases. The CDR3 length is 14 residues.

This clonotype was detected many times. The chain employs TRBV11-2 and TRBJ2-5; 8 positions match TRBD1. J lost 5 bases, V lost 0 bases, and 8 bases had no gene match. The germline V gene encodes CDR1 SGHAT and CDR2 FQNNGV. The CDR3 length is 16 residues. CDR3: CASSLEGTGRGETQYF. The CDR3 DNA sequence: TGTGCCAGCAGCTTAGAGGGGACAGGCAGGGGGGAGACCCAGTACTTC.

Ten or more counts support this clonotype. This chain links TRBV29-1 with TRBJ1-2; TRBD1 is a possible D gene (5 bases). Germline loops: CDR1 SQVTM, CDR2 ANQGSEA. CDR3 length: 12 residues. The V end lost 6 bases, the J end lost 4 bases, and 12 bases lay between the germline ends. CDR3 DNA: TGCAGCGTCGCGGGGCAGGGCTATGGCTACACCTTC. This encodes CSVAGQGYGYTF. The complete variable domain, with remaining parts taken from reference TRBV29-1 and TRBJ1-2, reads SAVISQKPSRDICQRGTSLTIQCQVDSQVTMMFWYRQQPGQSLTLIATANQGSEATYESGFVIDKFPISRPNLTFSTLTVSNMSPEDSSIYLCSVAGQGYGYTFGSGTRLTVV.

Many counts were recorded for this clonotype. The CDR3 is CSAGGGLNTEAFF. CDR3 in DNA: TGCAGCGCTGGAGGCGGGCTGAACACTGAAGCTTTCTTT. The chain employs TRBV29-1 and TRBJ1-1; D gene ambiguous. The CDR3 length is 13 residues. V shed 7 bases and J shed 0 bases, with 12 bases lying between them. CDR1 and CDR2 from the germline V gene are SQVTM and ANQGSEA.

This chain connects TRBV18 to TRBJ2-7; D uncertain. The germline V and J ends were trimmed by 3 bases and 2 bases, with 11 bases remaining between them. The CDR3 totals 14 residues. Germline CDR1 and CDR2: KGHSH and LQKENI. The CDR3 DNA follows: TGTGCCAGCTCACCTGAGAAACAGCCCTACGAGCAGTACTTC. This translates into CASSPEKQPYEQYF.

With respect to this clonotype: At one boundary the junction diverges from the germline segment, which might be a read error. V is TRBV2 and J is TRBJ2-6; 9 nucleotides agree with TRBD1. Germline loops: CDR1 SNHLY, CDR2 FYNNEI. The CDR3 contains 12 residues. CDR3 DNA sequence: TGTGCCAGCAGCGGGGACAGGGTCACTGAAGCTTTC. Encoded protein: CASSGDRVTEAF.

The chain combines TRBV24-1 with TRBJ2-5; TRBD2 agrees at 15 bases. Germline V gene sequence: CDR1 KGHDR, CDR2 SFDVKD. V lost 4 bases, J lost 5 bases, and 4 bases stayed unmatched. The CDR3 runs to 16 residues. This chain's CDR3 is CATSDSGTSGGETQYF. The DNA of the CDR3 is TGTGCCACCAGTGACTCCGGGACTAGCGGGGGGGAGACCCAGTACTTC.

V is TRBV7-2 and J is TRBJ2-7; 7 nucleotides match TRBD2. The germline V gene has CDR1 SGHTA and CDR2 FQGNSA. The CDR3 spans 14 residues. CDR3 sequence reads: CARAGSDVTYEQYF. The CDR3 DNA follows: TGTGCTAGAGCGGGATCTGATGTCACCTACGAGCAGTACTTC.

The J gene is TRBJ1-2, the V gene TRBV2; D call uncertain. Trimming removed 5 bases from V and 6 bases from J, with 13 bases in between. Germline CDR1 SNHLY, CDR2 FYNNEI. This CDR3 is 13 amino acids long. CDR3 loop: CASSTDTINGYTF. CDR3 coding DNA: TGTGCCAGCAGTACTGACACGATTAATGGCTACACCTTC.

The rearrangement uses TRBV19 and TRBJ1-1; D gene unclear. CDR1 is LNHDA, CDR2 SQIVND, per germline (reference sequence). Trimming stripped 4 bases from V and 3 bases from J, with 21 bases between. The CDR3 is 17 residues long. This CDR3 reads CASSTRRPVSPDTEAFF. As DNA, the CDR3 is TGTGCCAGTAGTACACGCCGACCAGTTTCTCCGGACACTGAAGCTTTCTTT.

The V and J genes are TRBV29-1 and TRBJ1-6; TRBD1 matches at 8 bases. The CDR3 sequence is 13 residues long. Per germline, CDR1 SQVTM and CDR2 ANQGSEA. The junction had 3 bases not matched to a gene; V was cut back by 4 bases and J by 7 bases. CDR3 protein: CSVADRANSPLHF. CDR3 DNA sequence: TGCAGCGTTGCGGACAGGGCCAATTCACCCCTCCACTTT.

The chain recombines TRBV29-1 with TRBJ2-2; a weak D match, TRBD2 (5 bases). The CDR3 covers 13 residues. V lost 6 bases and J 4 bases, leaving 12 bases between the germline ends. The germline gives CDR1 SQVTM, CDR2 ANQGSEA. This chain's CDR3 is CSVGSRGTGELFF. Written as DNA, the CDR3 is TGCAGCGTCGGCAGCCGGGGCACCGGGGAGCTGTTTTTT.

The gene calls are TRBV7-3 and TRBJ2-5, with 14 bases fitting TRBD2. CDR3 length equals 16 residues. Germline CDR1 is SGHTA and CDR2 is FQGTGA. V gave up 5 bases and J gave up 1 base; unmatched junction bases: 3. CDR3 coding DNA: TGTGCCAGCAGCGGGGGACTAGCGGGAGCCCAAGAGACCCAGTACTTC. Amino acids: CASSGGLAGAQETQYF.

The gene calls are TRBV5-1 and TRBJ1-1; D is undetermined. CDR1 is SGHRS, CDR2 YFSETQ, per germline. The CDR3 contains 14 residues. V was trimmed by 4 bases and J by 5 bases, leaving 15 bases between them. In nucleotides, the CDR3 is TGCGCCAGCAGCCAGGACCCCGGGATGACTGAAGCTTTCTTT. It specifies CASSQDPGMTEAFF.

In its sample, this clonotype was seen a few times. The chain links TRBV5-1 to TRBJ2-2, with TRBD1 matching 9 bases. CDR3 length: 15 amino acids. The junction had 10 bases not matched to a gene; V was cut back by 8 bases and J by 5 bases. Germline V lookup: CDR1 SGHRS, CDR2 YFSETQ. The CDR3 sequence: CASGRQGGETGELFF. For the CDR3, the DNA is TGCGCCAGTGGTCGACAGGGGGGAGAAACCGGGGAGCTGTTTTTT.

A single count supports this clonotype. J is TRBJ2-5 and V is TRBV24-1; 9 bases map to TRBD1. The CDR3 has 13 residues. The germline gives CDR1 KGHDR, CDR2 SFDVKD. V gave up 5 bases and J gave up 5 bases; unmatched junction bases: 2. The CDR3 region has the DNA TGTGCCACCAGTGCTGGACAGGGGGAGACCCAGTACTTC. It is translated as CATSAGQGETQYF.

This sequence joins TRBV7-2 and TRBJ2-7; the match to TRBD1 covers 10 bases. Germline CDR1 reads SGHTA; CDR2 reads FQGNSA. There are 15 residues in the CDR3. Trimming at V came to 4 bases and at J to 5 bases, leaving 8 bases not matched to a gene. The CDR3 region has the DNA TGTGCCAGCAGCTCACGAGGGGACAGGGGCCACGAGCAGTACTTC. Amino acid sequence: CASSSRGDRGHEQYF.

About this clonotype itself: At one end the junction does not follow the germline gene, possibly because of a read error. This rearrangement joins TRBV7-9 to TRBJ2-7; TRBD2 matches 11 bases. CDR1 SEHNR and CDR2 FQNEAQ come from the germline V gene (reference sequence). CDR3 length: 17 residues. The chain's CDR3 is CASSRGTSGTSSYEQYF. CDR3 sequence (DNA): TGCGCCAGCAGCCGGGGGACTAGCGGAACTTCTTCCTACGAGCAGTACTTC.

The chain joins TRBV5-1 to TRBJ1-2; D might be TRBD1 (5 bases). The germline gives CDR1 SGHRS, CDR2 YFSETQ. Trimming cost V 3 bases and J 5 bases, with 14 bases left between them. This CDR3 comprises 14 residues. CDR3 nucleotides: TGCGCCAGCAGCTCGTCGGGACGGACTTATGGCTACACCTTC. Protein sequence: CASSSSGRTYGYTF.